The clone carrying this T cell receptor beta chain was found a few times. Its antigen is as yet unknown. This entry belongs to a study of post-analysis software for immune sequencing data. Whole-study results and caveats: The study found significantly lower normalized Chao1 diversity in multiple sclerosis patients than in controls.

Presence of unique molecular identifiers characterized the TCR beta cDNA libraries. TCRdb independently ran MiXCR on the PCR reads; one entry per CDR3 protein. The table includes 820,000 or so distinct CDR3 sequences, about 53% detected once. The TCR comes from a girl between 5 and 17 years old with multiple sclerosis. The sample comprised blood.

CDR3 sequence reads: CASSPIPQGRTSYEQYF. The CDR3 bases are TGCGCCAGCAGCCCTATCCCCCAGGGGCGAACCTCCTACGAGCAGTACTTC. The rearrangement uses TRBV5-1 and TRBJ2-7; possible D gene TRBD1, 6 bases. This CDR3 has 17 residues. Trimming pared 4 bases from V and 0 bases from J, leaving 20 bases between. Germline values: CDR1 SGHRS, CDR2 YFSETQ.